This T cell receptor beta chain came from a study of T cell clones after liver transplantation. At the level of the study: HCV positivity affected three of eight recipients; the rest lacked autoimmune or viral indications. Until 12-24 months post-transplant, subjects got standard immunosuppression and no induction.

Clones were sequenced by immunoSEQ multiplex PCR, and TCRdb holds only the in-frame ones, with some missing. The sample has about 68,000 clones; 92% are singletons. CD3+CD4+ and CD3+CD8+ cells were FACS-sorted from thawed unstimulated PBMCs. Germline assignment: CDR1 SGHRS and CDR2 YFSETQ. The length of the CDR3 is 16 residues. The V gene end was trimmed by 1 base and the J gene end by 7 bases; junction bases not matched to a gene: 6. The receptor was derived from a human patient who received a liver transplant. Some T cells may be graft donor cells. Sequenced material: CD4+ T cells from blood, taken roughly 25 months after liver transplant. This chain connects TRBV5-1 to TRBJ2-1; 12 bases map to TRBD2. DNA of the CDR3: TGCGCCAGCAGCTTGTCTCTAGCGGGAGGGGCGAATGAGCAGTTCTTC. Protein: CASSLSLAGGANEQFF.